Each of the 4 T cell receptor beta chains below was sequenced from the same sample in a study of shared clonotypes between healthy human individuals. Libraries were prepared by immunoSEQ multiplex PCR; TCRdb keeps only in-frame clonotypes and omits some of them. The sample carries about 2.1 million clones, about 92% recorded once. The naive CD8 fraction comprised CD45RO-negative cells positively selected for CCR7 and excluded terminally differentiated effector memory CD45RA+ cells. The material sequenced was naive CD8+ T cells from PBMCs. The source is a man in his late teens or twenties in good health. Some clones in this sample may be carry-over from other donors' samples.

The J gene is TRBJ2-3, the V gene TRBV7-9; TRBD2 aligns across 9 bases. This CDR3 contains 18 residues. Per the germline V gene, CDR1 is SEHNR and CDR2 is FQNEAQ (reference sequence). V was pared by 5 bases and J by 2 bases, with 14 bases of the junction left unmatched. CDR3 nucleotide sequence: TGTGCCAGCAGCCAGCTTCTGGCGGGAGGGCCCTACACAGATACGCAGTATTTT. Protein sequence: CASSQLLAGGPYTDTQYF.

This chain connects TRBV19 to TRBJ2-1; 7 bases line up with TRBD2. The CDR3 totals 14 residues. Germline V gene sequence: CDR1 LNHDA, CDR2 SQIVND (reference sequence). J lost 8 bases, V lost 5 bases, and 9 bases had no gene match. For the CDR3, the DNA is TGTGCCAGTAGTCCGAGACTAGCCATCCATGAGCAGTTCTTC. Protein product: CASSPRLAIHEQFF.

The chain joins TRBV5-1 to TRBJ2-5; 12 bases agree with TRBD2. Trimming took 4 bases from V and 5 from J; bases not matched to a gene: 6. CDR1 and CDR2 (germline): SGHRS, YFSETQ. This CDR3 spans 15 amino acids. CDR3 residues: CASSETSGRSETQYF. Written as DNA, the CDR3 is TGCGCCAGCAGCGAGACTAGCGGGAGATCCGAGACCCAGTACTTC.

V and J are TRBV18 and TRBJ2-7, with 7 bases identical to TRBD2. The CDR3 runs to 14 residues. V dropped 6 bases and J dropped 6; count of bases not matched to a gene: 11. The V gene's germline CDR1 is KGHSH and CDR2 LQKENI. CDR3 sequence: CASSPGAGLSEQYF. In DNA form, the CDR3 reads TGTGCCAGCTCCCCGGGAGCGGGACTGTCCGAGCAGTACTTC.